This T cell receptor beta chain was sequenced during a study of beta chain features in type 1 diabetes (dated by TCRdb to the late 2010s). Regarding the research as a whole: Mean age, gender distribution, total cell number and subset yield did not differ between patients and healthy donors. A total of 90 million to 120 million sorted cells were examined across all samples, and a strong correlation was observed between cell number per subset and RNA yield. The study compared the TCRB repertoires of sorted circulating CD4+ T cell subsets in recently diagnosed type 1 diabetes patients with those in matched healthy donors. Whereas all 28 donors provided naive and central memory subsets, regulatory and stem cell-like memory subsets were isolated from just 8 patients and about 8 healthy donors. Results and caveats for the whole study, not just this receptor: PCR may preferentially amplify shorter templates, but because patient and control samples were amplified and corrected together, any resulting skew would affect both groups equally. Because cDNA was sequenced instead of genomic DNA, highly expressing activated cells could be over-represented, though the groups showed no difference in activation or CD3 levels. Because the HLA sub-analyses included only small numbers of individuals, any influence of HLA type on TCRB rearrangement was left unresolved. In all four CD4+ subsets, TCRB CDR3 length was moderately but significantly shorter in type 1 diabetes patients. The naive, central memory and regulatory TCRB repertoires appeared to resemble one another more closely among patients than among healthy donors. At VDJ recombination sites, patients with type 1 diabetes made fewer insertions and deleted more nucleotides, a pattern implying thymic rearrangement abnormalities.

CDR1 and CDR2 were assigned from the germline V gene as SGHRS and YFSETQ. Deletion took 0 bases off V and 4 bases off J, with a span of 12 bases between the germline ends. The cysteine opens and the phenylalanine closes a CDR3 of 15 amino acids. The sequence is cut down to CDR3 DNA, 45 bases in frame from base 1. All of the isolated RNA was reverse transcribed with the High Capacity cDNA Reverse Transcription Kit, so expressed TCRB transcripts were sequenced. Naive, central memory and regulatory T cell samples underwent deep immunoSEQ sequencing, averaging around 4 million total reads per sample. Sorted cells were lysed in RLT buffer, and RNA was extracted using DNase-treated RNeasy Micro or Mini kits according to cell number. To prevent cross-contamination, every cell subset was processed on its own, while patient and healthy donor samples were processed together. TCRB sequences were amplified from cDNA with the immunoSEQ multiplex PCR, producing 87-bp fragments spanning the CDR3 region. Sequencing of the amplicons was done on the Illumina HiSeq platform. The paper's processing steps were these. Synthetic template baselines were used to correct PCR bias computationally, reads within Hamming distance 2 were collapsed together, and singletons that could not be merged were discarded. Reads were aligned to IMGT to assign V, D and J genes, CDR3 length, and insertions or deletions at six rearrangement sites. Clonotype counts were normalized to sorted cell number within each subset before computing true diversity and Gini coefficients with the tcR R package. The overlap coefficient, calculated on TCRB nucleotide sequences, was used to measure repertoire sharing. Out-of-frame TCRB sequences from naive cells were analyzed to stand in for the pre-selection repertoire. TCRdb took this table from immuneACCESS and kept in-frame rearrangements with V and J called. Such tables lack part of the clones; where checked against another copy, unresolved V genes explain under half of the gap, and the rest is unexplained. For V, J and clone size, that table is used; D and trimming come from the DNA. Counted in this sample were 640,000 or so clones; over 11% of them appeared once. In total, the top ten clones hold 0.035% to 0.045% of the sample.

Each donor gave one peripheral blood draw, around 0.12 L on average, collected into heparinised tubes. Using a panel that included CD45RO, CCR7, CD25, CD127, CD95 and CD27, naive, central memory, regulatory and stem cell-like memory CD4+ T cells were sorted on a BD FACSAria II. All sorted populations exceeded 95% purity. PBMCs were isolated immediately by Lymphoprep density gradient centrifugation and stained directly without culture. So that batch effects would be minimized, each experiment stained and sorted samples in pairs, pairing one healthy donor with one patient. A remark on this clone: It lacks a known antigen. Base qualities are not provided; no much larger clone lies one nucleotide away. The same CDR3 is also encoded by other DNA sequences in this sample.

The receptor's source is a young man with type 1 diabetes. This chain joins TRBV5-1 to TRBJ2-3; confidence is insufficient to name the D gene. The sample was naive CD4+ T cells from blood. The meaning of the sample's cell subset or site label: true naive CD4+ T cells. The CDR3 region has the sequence CASSLAGLAADTQYF. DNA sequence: TGCGCCAGCAGCTTGGCCGGATTAGCAGCAGATACGCAGTATTTT.